The rows below give T cell receptor beta chains drawn from one sample of a study of blood T cells in healthy people across ages. TCRdb used MiXCR to reprocess the 5' RACE reads, holding one entry per CDR3 protein. The sample consists of just over 800,000 distinct CDR3 sequences, around 68% of them appearing once. Sequenced material: blood. All receptors derive from a young man in good health. CDR3s include the opening cysteine and the closing phenylalanine or tryptophan. Each record gives: J gene, D gene, V gene, CDR3 length, clone size, CDR3 DNA, CDR3 protein. A D gene is named only where the DNA matches it firmly. Size is omitted from some rows. Given values are once, few, many or a class for expanded clones.

TRBJ2-7	NA	TRBV10-3	13	NA	TGTGCCATCAGGGGGGGGGCATCCTACGAGCAGTACTTC	CAIRGGASYEQYF
TRBJ2-7	NA	TRBV6-2/TRBV6-3	14	NA	TGTGCCAGCAGAACCCCAGGGGTCTCCTACGAGCAGTACTTC	CASRTPGVSYEQYF
TRBJ1-2	NA	TRBV13	11	NA	TGTGCCAGCAGCTGGGTCTATGGCTACACCTTC	CASSWVYGYTF
TRBJ2-1	TRBD2	TRBV6-5	14	NA	TGTGCCAGCAGTGACGGGGGGGCTCTCAATGAGCAGTTCTTC	CASSDGGALNEQFF
TRBJ2-1	NA	TRBV12-5	12	NA	TGTGCTAGTGGTTTTATTAGGGATGAGCAGTTCTTC	CASGFIRDEQFF
TRBJ2-7	NA	TRBV28	13	NA	TGTGCCAGCAGTAAACTGGGTACCTACGAGCAGTACTTC	CASSKLGTYEQYF
TRBJ1-2	NA	TRBV6-6	13	few	TGTGGGGTTGTTACCCAAGCTAACTATGGCTACACCTTC	CGVVTQANYGYTF
TRBJ2-7	NA	TRBV7-2	16	NA	TGTGCCAGCAGCTTAGAAGGCGGGGCTCACTTCTACGAGCAGTACTTC	CASSLEGGAHFYEQYF
TRBJ2-7	NA	TRBV12-3/TRBV12-4	14	few	TGTGCCAGCAGTTTTGGGACCGAACTCTACGAGCAGTACTTC	CASSFGTELYEQYF
TRBJ2-1	TRBD2	TRBV6-1	18	NA	TGTGCCAGCAGTGAATGGACTAGCGGGGGGATAACATACAATGAGCAGTTCTTC	CASSEWTSGGITYNEQFF
TRBJ2-1	TRBD1	TRBV5-1	16	NA	TGCACCAGCAGCCCGAGGACAGGGGGCTCCTACAATGAGCAGTTCTTC	CTSSPRTGGSYNEQFF
TRBJ2-7	NA	TRBV5-1	15	NA	TGCGCCAGCAGCTTGGTGACAGGACCCTCCTACGAGCAGTACTTC	CASSLVTGPSYEQYF
TRBJ1-2	NA	TRBV29-1	12	NA	TGCAGCGCTCGGAGCCCTAGGGACGGCTACACCTTC	CSARSPRDGYTF
TRBJ1-1	NA	TRBV27	13	NA	TGTGCCAGCAGTCTCGACGTGAACACTGAAGCTTTCTTT	CASSLDVNTEAFF
TRBJ2-1	NA	TRBV10-3	18	few	TGTGCCATCAGTGCCCCACGCCCAGGCCCTAGCTCCTACAATGAGCAGTTCTTC	CAISAPRPGPSSYNEQFF
TRBJ2-1	TRBD1	TRBV5-1	15	NA	TGCGCCAGCAGCTTGGCTGGGACAGATTACAATGAGCAGTTCTTC	CASSLAGTDYNEQFF
TRBJ2-4	NA	TRBV30	11	NA	TGTGCCTGGAAGGAACTCGAGTCCCAGTACTTC	CAWKELESQYF
TRBJ1-2	TRBD1	TRBV4-2	18	once	TGTGCCAGCAGCCAAGATCCGGCAGGGGGAACATCGAGCCATGGCTACACCTTC	CASSQDPAGGTSSHGYTF
TRBJ2-7	NA	TRBV6-5	16	once	TGTGCCAGCAGTTACTCGAAGACAGGTGGGAGGAACGAGCAGTACTTC	CASSYSKTGGRNEQYF
TRBJ2-5	TRBD2	TRBV20-1	14	NA	TGCAGTGCTCGGGGGGGACCCACGGGGGAGACCCAGTACTTC	CSARGGPTGETQYF
TRBJ1-1	NA	TRBV28	14	few	TGTGCCAGCAGTCCGGGACGAAGTAACACTGAAGCTTTCTTT	CASSPGRSNTEAFF
TRBJ2-5	TRBD2	TRBV5-1	18	few	TGCGCCAGCAGCTTGAAGGGACTAGCGGGGGCCCTCTACAATGAGCAGTACTTC	CASSLKGLAGALYNEQYF
TRBJ1-1	TRBD1	TRBV10-3	13	NA	TGTGCCATCTTGGCAGGGGGTAGCACTGAAGCTTTCTTT	CAILAGGSTEAFF
TRBJ2-6	NA	TRBV3-1	15	once	TGTGCCAGCAGCCAAGTTCCCGGGGGGGCCAACGTCCTGACTTTC	CASSQVPGGANVLTF
TRBJ1-5	NA	TRBV11-1	13	once	TGTGCCAGCAGCTTGATGGACAATCAGCCCCAGCATTTT	CASSLMDNQPQHF
TRBJ2-7	NA	TRBV29-1	15	NA	TGCAGCGTCGCCCAGGGATCCAGGGGAACCTACGAGCAGTACTTC	CSVAQGSRGTYEQYF
TRBJ2-5	NA	TRBV27	13	NA	TGTGCCAGCAGTCGACTGAGCGAAGAGACCCAGTACTTC	CASSRLSEETQYF
TRBJ2-7	TRBD1	TRBV29-1	13	NA	TGCAGCGTTACCGGGACAGGTTCCTACGAGCAGTACTTC	CSVTGTGSYEQYF
TRBJ1-2	TRBD1	TRBV12-3/TRBV12-4	13	few	TGTGCCAGCAGGCGACTGACAGGGAGCGGCTACACCTTC	CASRRLTGSGYTF
TRBJ2-1	NA	TRBV7-9	12	few	TGTGCCAGCAGCTCAGGGGTCAATGAGCAGTTCTTC	CASSSGVNEQFF
TRBJ2-7	NA	TRBV6-5	11	NA	TGTGCCAGCAGGCGGATCCACGAGCAGTACTTC	CASRRIHEQYF
TRBJ2-4	NA	TRBV12-3/TRBV12-4	11	NA	TGTGCCAGCAGTTACCGGGACCTTCAGTACTTC	CASSYRDLQYF
TRBJ2-1	NA	TRBV13	13	NA	TGTGCCAGCAGCTCCAACACGGGGGTTGAGCAGTTCTTC	CASSSNTGVEQFF
TRBJ2-7	NA	TRBV12-3/TRBV12-4	12	few	TGTGCCAGCAGTTTGGGGGCTCGCGAGCAGTACTTC	CASSLGAREQYF
TRBJ2-7	NA	TRBV3-1	16	NA	TGTGCCAGCAGCCAAGATGCCGGACTCGAAGCCTACGAGCAGTACTTC	CASSQDAGLEAYEQYF
TRBJ1-1	NA	TRBV20-1	12	NA	TGCAGTGCTAGAGACAGGAACACTGAAGCTTTCTTT	CSARDRNTEAFF
TRBJ2-4	NA	TRBV12-3/TRBV12-4	12	NA	TGTGCCAGCAGTTACGACGCAAACATTCAGTACTTC	CASSYDANIQYF
TRBJ2-3	TRBD2	TRBV5-1	18	NA	TGCGCCAGCACCCGGGACCCTAGCGGGGGGACAAGCACAGATACGCAGTATTTT	CASTRDPSGGTSTDTQYF